The rows below give T cell receptor beta chains drawn from one sample of a study of blood T cell repertoires in COVID-19. TCRdb's table, derived via immunoSEQ multiplex PCR, lists solely in-frame clones and lacks some. The data hold 130,000 or so clones, with about 89% observed a single time. Source material: peripheral blood. These receptors all come from an older woman with COVID-19, enrolled during active disease. Both conserved end residues are part of each CDR3. The D gene is left open where the match is weak. A clone size is listed for some rows: how often the clone was seen (once, few, many), or a class if it is expanded.

D gene: -
J gene: TRBJ2-7
V gene: TRBV5-1
clone size: once
CDR3 protein: CASSLVADTYEQYF
CDR3 DNA: TGCGCCAGCAGCTTGGTAGCAGATACCTACGAGCAGTACTTC

D gene: TRBD1
J gene: TRBJ1-2
V gene: TRBV3-1/TRBV3-2
clone size: -
CDR3 protein: CASSQVRQGAFYTF
CDR3 DNA: TGTGCCAGCAGCCAAGTCCGACAGGGGGCTTTTTACACCTTC

D gene: TRBD2
J gene: TRBJ2-2
V gene: TRBV7-9
clone size: many
CDR3 protein: CASSPGLAGENTGELFF
CDR3 DNA: TGTGCCAGCAGCCCAGGACTAGCGGGTGAGAACACCGGGGAGCTGTTTTTT

D gene: -
J gene: TRBJ1-3
V gene: TRBV5-1
clone size: -
CDR3 protein: CAGRGPVRRNTIYF
CDR3 DNA: TGCGCCGGCAGGGGCCCGGTAAGAAGAAACACCATATATTTT

D gene: TRBD1
J gene: TRBJ1-5
V gene: TRBV28
clone size: -
CDR3 protein: CASSAGQGVGQPQHF
CDR3 DNA: TGTGCCAGCAGTGCCGGACAGGGGGTAGGGCAGCCCCAGCATTTT

D gene: TRBD1
J gene: TRBJ1-5
V gene: TRBV10-3
clone size: -
CDR3 protein: CAISRQGFNQPQHF
CDR3 DNA: TGTGCCATCAGTAGACAGGGGTTCAATCAGCCCCAGCATTTT

D gene: TRBD2
J gene: TRBJ2-7
V gene: TRBV11-2
clone size: -
CDR3 protein: CASSLLASGGYEQYF
CDR3 DNA: TGTGCCAGCAGCTTATTGGCTAGCGGGGGGTACGAGCAGTACTTC

D gene: TRBD1
J gene: TRBJ1-3
V gene: TRBV19
clone size: -
CDR3 protein: CASGLTGTTRITGNTIYF
CDR3 DNA: TGTGCCAGTGGACTGACAGGGACAACACGCATTACTGGAAACACCATATATTTT

D gene: -
J gene: TRBJ2-3
V gene: TRBV11-2
clone size: once
CDR3 protein: CASSLESGTYTDTQYF
CDR3 DNA: TGTGCCAGCAGCTTAGAGTCGGGGACATACACAGATACGCAGTATTTT

D gene: TRBD2
J gene: TRBJ2-5
V gene: TRBV28
clone size: -
CDR3 protein: CASSSSPGTSGGETQYF
CDR3 DNA: TGTGCCAGCAGTTCCTCTCCCGGGACTAGCGGGGGAGAGACCCAGTACTTC

D gene: TRBD2
J gene: TRBJ2-3
V gene: TRBV4-2
clone size: -
CDR3 protein: CASSQAAGGHADTQYF
CDR3 DNA: TGTGCCAGCAGCCAAGCTGCGGGGGGCCACGCAGATACGCAGTATTTT

D gene: -
J gene: TRBJ2-1
V gene: TRBV29-1
clone size: -
CDR3 protein: CSVNRGGEQFF
CDR3 DNA: TGCAGCGTGAACAGGGGAGGTGAGCAGTTCTTC

D gene: TRBD1
J gene: TRBJ1-1
V gene: TRBV19
clone size: once
CDR3 protein: CASSRGRTGGMNTEAFF
CDR3 DNA: TGTGCCAGTAGTAGGGGCCGAACAGGGGGCATGAACACTGAAGCTTTCTTT

D gene: TRBD1
J gene: TRBJ1-2
V gene: TRBV18
clone size: once
CDR3 protein: CASSPREGARGYTF
CDR3 DNA: TGTGCCAGCTCACCACGAGAGGGGGCCCGTGGCTACACCTTC

D gene: -
J gene: TRBJ2-7
V gene: TRBV9
clone size: once
CDR3 protein: CASSVAPGSAYEQYF
CDR3 DNA: TGTGCCAGCAGCGTAGCTCCTGGGAGCGCCTACGAGCAGTACTTC

D gene: TRBD1
J gene: TRBJ1-6
V gene: TRBV3-1/TRBV3-2
clone size: -
CDR3 protein: CASHGTVNSPLHF
CDR3 DNA: TGTGCCAGCCATGGGACAGTCAATTCACCCCTCCACTTT

D gene: -
J gene: TRBJ2-5
V gene: TRBV2
clone size: -
CDR3 protein: CASSEGATLETQYF
CDR3 DNA: TGTGCCAGCAGTGAAGGCGCTACTCTGGAGACCCAGTACTTC